This T cell receptor (beta chain) was found in a study of shared T cell receptors in the human thymus. Assay: immunoSEQ multiplex PCR; the TCRdb copy retains only in-frame clones and omits some. The sample has roughly 500,000 clones; 70% to 80% are singletons. V lost 0 bases and J lost 2; bases outside the gene matches: 16. The germline gives CDR1 LGHNA, CDR2 YSLEER. The CDR3 length is 20 residues. A further study also used this sample, focusing on human thymus T cells. From that paper: Resections obtained during corrective heart surgery supplied the thymus tissue. Thymic and blood repertoires appeared to display a bias in their usage of V and J genes. Overlap was high between thymic repertoires from unrelated individuals, as reported in related research.

This receptor was identified in a boy in the first two years of life with a congenital heart defect. Source material: thymocytes. The J gene is TRBJ2-1, the V gene TRBV4-3; 7 bases are shared with TRBD2. The CDR3: CASSQESWGGGAVAYNEQFF. The CDR3 DNA follows: TGCGCCAGCAGCCAAGAATCATGGGGCGGGGGAGCGGTAGCCTACAATGAGCAGTTCTTC.